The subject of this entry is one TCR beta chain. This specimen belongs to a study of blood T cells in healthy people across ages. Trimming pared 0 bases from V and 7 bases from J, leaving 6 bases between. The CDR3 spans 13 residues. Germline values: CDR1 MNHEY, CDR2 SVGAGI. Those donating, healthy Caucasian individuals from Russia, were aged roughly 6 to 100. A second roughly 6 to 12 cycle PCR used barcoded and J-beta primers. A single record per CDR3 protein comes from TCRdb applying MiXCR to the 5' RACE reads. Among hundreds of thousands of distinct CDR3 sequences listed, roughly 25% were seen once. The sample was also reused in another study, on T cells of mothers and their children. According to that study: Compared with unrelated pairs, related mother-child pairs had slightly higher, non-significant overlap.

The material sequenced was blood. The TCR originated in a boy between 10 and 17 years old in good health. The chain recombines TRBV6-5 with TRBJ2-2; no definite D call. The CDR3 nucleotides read TGTGCCAGCAGTTACTCTGAAAACGGGGAGCTGTTTTTT. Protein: CASSYSENGELFF.